One T cell receptor beta chain is described in this entry. The antigen is undetermined. The source of the sample is a study of cytomegalovirus exposure and HLA in healthy donors. Study-wide points: A later analysis by the authors found several of the most significant clusters apparently linked to common viral pathogens.

Both 60 Vbeta primers and 13 Jbeta primers went into the PCR. TCRdb's copy holds only in-frame clones and misses some; the assay was immunoSEQ multiplex PCR. This sample's clone table lists roughly 120,000 clones. Germline-derived CDR1 and CDR2 are SGHTA and FQGTGA. Losses at the gene ends were 5 bases for V and 6 bases for J; bases not matched to a gene: 10. This CDR3 has 16 amino acids. The gene calls are TRBV7-3 and TRBJ2-3, with 11 bases identical to TRBD1. The TCR comes from a man aged 30-40 years in good health and CMV-seronegative. Sequenced material: PBMCs. The CDR3 DNA reads as TGTGCCAGCAGCCTCGGAAGGGACAGGGGGTCGGATACGCAGTATTTT. Protein product: CASSLGRDRGSDTQYF.